This TCR beta chain appears in the sequencing data of a study of cytomegalovirus exposure and HLA in healthy donors. Donors were nominally healthy when sampled, though unrecorded immune exposures were likely. To note about this clone: Its cognate antigen is unknown. At one end, the junction sequence differs from germline, possibly due to a read error.

It was with 60 Vbeta and 13 Jbeta primers that the PCR ran. Using immunoSEQ multiplex PCR, the repertoire was profiled, and TCRdb retains in-frame clones only, with some absent. This sample has more than 150,000 clones, with about 80% found just once. Study-level results: Per a later analysis, HLA-associated TCR beta chains showed more clonal expansion than other, equally common TCR beta chains.

Per the germline V gene, CDR1 is SEHNR and CDR2 is FQNEAQ (reference sequence). There are 14 residues in the CDR3. The sample taken for sequencing was PBMCs. This receptor was identified in a woman in her 30s in good health and CMV-seronegative. This chain links TRBV7-9 with TRBJ2-1, with D hard to call. CDR3: CSSSFYGVYNEQFF. CDR3 bases: TGTTCCAGCAGCTTCTACGGAGTTTACAATGAGCAGTTCTTC.